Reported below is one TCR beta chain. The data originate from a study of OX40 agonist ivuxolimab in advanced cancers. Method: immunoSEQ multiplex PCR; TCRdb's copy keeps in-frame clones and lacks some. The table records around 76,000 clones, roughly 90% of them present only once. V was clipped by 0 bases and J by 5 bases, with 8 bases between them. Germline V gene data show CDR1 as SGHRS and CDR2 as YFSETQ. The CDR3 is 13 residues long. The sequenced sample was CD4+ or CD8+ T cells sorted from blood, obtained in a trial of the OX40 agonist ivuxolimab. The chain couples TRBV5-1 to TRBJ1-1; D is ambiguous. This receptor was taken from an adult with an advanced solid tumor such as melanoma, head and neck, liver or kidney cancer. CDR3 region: CASSLEGLTEAFF. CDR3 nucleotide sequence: TGCGCCAGCAGCTTGGAAGGGTTGACTGAAGCTTTCTTT. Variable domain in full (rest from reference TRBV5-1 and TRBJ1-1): KAGVTQTPRYLIKTRGQQVTLSCSPISGHRSVSWYQQTPGQGLQFLFEYFSETQRNKGNFPGRFSGRQFSNSRSEMNVSTLELGDSALYLCASSLEGLTEAFFGQGTRLTVV.